The entry below describes one T cell receptor (beta chain). Its antigen is not yet known. Base qualities were left out, and no much larger clone turns up one base away. For sequencing of the TCRbeta CDR3 region, genomic DNA was extracted from the sorted cells. TCRbeta CDR3 regions were sequenced using the immunoSEQ Assay. TCRdb provides this immuneACCESS table in a form limited to in-frame rearrangements. Some clones are lacking; in checked studies, under half of them reflect an unresolved V gene, and why the rest are absent is not known. For this sample the table gives roughly 19,000 clones, of which approximately 83% were detected only once. The top ten hold 35% to 50% of the sample. The trial excluded patients who had a history of autoimmune disease or were on systemic immunosuppression. Peripheral blood for TCR sequencing was collected from all dose cohorts at baseline, on cycle 4 day 1, and on cycle 7 day 1. Samples were obtained from an open-label, multicenter, first-in-human phase I dose-escalation trial of ivuxolimab. Adults with locally advanced or metastatic melanoma, renal cell carcinoma, hepatocellular carcinoma or head and neck squamous cell carcinoma were enrolled in the trial. CD4+ and CD8+ T cells were sorted separately from peripheral blood before TCR sequencing.

The data stem from a study of OX40 agonist ivuxolimab in advanced cancers. Turning to the overall study: Ivuxolimab was an agonistic, fully human IgG2 monoclonal antibody directed against OX40 (CD134), a costimulatory receptor. Partial responses occurred in three dose-escalation patients: two with cutaneous melanoma and one with hepatocellular carcinoma. Among the roughly 54 dose-escalation patients, roughly 20 had hepatocellular carcinoma, roughly 15 melanoma, 9 renal cell carcinoma and 9 head and neck cancer. The monotherapy dose-escalation portion (N of about 50 patients) of the phase I ivuxolimab trial is reported in the paper. Peripheral TCRbeta sequencing was intended to test whether TCR sequence diversity was altered and clonal T-cell expansion was caused by ivuxolimab. The dose-escalation cohort was roughly 87% male with a mean age of about 58 years, ranging from roughly 23 to 90. Patients were allowed to have had prior anti-PD-1, anti-PD-L1 or anti-CTLA-4 therapy, and around 40% of the dose-escalation patients had previously received checkpoint inhibitors. Intravenous ivuxolimab was administered to patients every 2 weeks at six dose levels: 0.01, 0.1, 0.3, 1.5, 3 and 10 mg/kg.

On the study overall, not on this receptor specifically: At doses of 0.1 to 3.0 mg/kg, clonal expansion of both CD4+ and CD8+ T cells in blood was seen between baseline and week 6. Which antigens the clonally expanded peripheral T cells were specific for was not determined. Low levels of normalized T-cell clonal expansion were also shown by some nonresponding patients. In partial responders in the 0.1-3.0 mg/kg groups, normalized peripheral clonal expansion was found to be among the lowest, especially among CD8+ T cells. After ivuxolimab, expanded clones were on average more numerous among CD8+ T cells than among CD4+ T cells.

The germline V gene specifies SGDLS as CDR1 and YYNGEE as CDR2. From cysteine to phenylalanine, the CDR3 is 14 amino acids long. The kept DNA is CDR3 alone, 42 bases in frame from the first base. The germline V and J ends show losses of 4 bases and 10 bases respectively, and no gene match explains 4 bases of the junction. This TCR derives from an adult with an advanced solid tumor such as melanoma, head and neck, liver or kidney cancer. The V and J genes are TRBV9 and TRBJ1-6; the central 11 bases match TRBD1. This specimen was CD4+ or CD8+ T cells sorted from blood, taken in a trial of the OX40 agonist ivuxolimab. The CDR3 reads CASSRDRGGSPLHF. The DNA sequence reads TGTGCCAGCAGCCGGGACAGGGGGGGATCACCCCTCCACTTT.